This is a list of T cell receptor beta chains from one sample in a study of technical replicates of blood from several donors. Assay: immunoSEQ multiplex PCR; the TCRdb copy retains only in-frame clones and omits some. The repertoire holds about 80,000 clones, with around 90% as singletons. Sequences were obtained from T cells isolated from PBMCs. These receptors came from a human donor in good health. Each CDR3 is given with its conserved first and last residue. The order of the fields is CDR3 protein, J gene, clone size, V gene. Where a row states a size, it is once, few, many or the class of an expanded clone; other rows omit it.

CDR3 protein: CASSFSETQYF
J gene: TRBJ2-5
clone size: once
V gene: TRBV7-2

CDR3 protein: CASSVRPEGGNYEQYF
J gene: TRBJ2-7
clone size: NA
V gene: TRBV9

CDR3 protein: CASSNDYTDTQYF
J gene: TRBJ2-3
clone size: once
V gene: TRBV7-3

CDR3 protein: CASSGRGYEQYF
J gene: TRBJ2-7
clone size: NA
V gene: TRBV2

CDR3 protein: CASSVGSLTGELFF
J gene: TRBJ2-2
clone size: NA
V gene: TRBV10-2

CDR3 protein: CASRADIIMNTEAFF
J gene: TRBJ1-1
clone size: NA
V gene: TRBV25-1

CDR3 protein: CASGGGTEINNEQFF
J gene: TRBJ2-1
clone size: NA
V gene: TRBV2

CDR3 protein: CASQGGNEQFF
J gene: TRBJ2-1
clone size: NA
V gene: TRBV11-3

CDR3 protein: CASSLAGRGDEQFF
J gene: TRBJ2-1
clone size: NA
V gene: TRBV7-9

CDR3 protein: CASSARDRDTGELFF
J gene: TRBJ2-2
clone size: NA
V gene: TRBV7-9

CDR3 protein: CASSYGLAGVYEQYF
J gene: TRBJ2-7
clone size: NA
V gene: TRBV5-1

CDR3 protein: CASSQGTGAVDEQYF
J gene: TRBJ2-7
clone size: NA
V gene: TRBV4-1

CDR3 protein: CASSYSSFSDTEAFF
J gene: TRBJ1-1
clone size: NA
V gene: TRBV6-6

CDR3 protein: CASNTAERYQETQYF
J gene: TRBJ2-5
clone size: NA
V gene: TRBV10-2

CDR3 protein: CASSSGFMNTEAFF
J gene: TRBJ1-1
clone size: NA
V gene: TRBV5-6

CDR3 protein: CARSSGHGGDSRNTEAFF
J gene: TRBJ1-1
clone size: NA
V gene: TRBV5-3

CDR3 protein: CASSSSPGYEQYF
J gene: TRBJ2-7
clone size: NA
V gene: TRBV5-1

CDR3 protein: CASSIAGSGEQYF
J gene: TRBJ2-7
clone size: NA
V gene: TRBV19

CDR3 protein: CASSRDRASTDTQYF
J gene: TRBJ2-3
clone size: NA
V gene: TRBV5-1

CDR3 protein: CASSLSGTAYNEQFF
J gene: TRBJ2-1
clone size: NA
V gene: TRBV5-1

CDR3 protein: CSVHLPGTGGYGYTF
J gene: TRBJ1-2
clone size: NA
V gene: TRBV29-1

CDR3 protein: CSVRMGSPEAFF
J gene: TRBJ1-1
clone size: NA
V gene: TRBV29-1

CDR3 protein: CASSLFQGLNTEAFF
J gene: TRBJ1-1
clone size: NA
V gene: TRBV28

CDR3 protein: CASSLEIAGGPYEQYF
J gene: TRBJ2-7
clone size: NA
V gene: TRBV11-2

CDR3 protein: CAWSPGTGISYEQYF
J gene: TRBJ2-7
clone size: NA
V gene: TRBV30

CDR3 protein: CASSLFAGAYEQYF
J gene: TRBJ2-7
clone size: NA
V gene: TRBV11-3

CDR3 protein: CAVNRDTGNTIYF
J gene: TRBJ1-3
clone size: NA
V gene: TRBV28

CDR3 protein: CASSYSGTTYNEQFF
J gene: TRBJ2-1
clone size: NA
V gene: TRBV6-6

CDR3 protein: CAWSGGNGYTF
J gene: TRBJ1-2
clone size: NA
V gene: TRBV30

CDR3 protein: CASSGGIHFDLTDTQYF
J gene: TRBJ2-3
clone size: NA
V gene: TRBV10-1

CDR3 protein: CASRTRDTSLNTEAFF
J gene: TRBJ1-1
clone size: once
V gene: TRBV25-1

CDR3 protein: CAWSVQGDQPQHF
J gene: TRBJ1-5
clone size: NA
V gene: TRBV30

CDR3 protein: CASSGGTSGRSYNEQFF
J gene: TRBJ2-1
clone size: NA
V gene: TRBV5-4

CDR3 protein: CASRVVGWTEAFF
J gene: TRBJ1-1
clone size: NA
V gene: TRBV5-6

CDR3 protein: CASSFVTGFNEQFF
J gene: TRBJ2-1
clone size: NA
V gene: TRBV11-3

CDR3 protein: CASSPMTGVHGYTF
J gene: TRBJ1-2
clone size: NA
V gene: TRBV7-2

CDR3 protein: CASSPPRETYEQYF
J gene: TRBJ2-7
clone size: NA
V gene: TRBV28

CDR3 protein: CASSESGVGYTF
J gene: TRBJ1-2
clone size: NA
V gene: TRBV25-1

CDR3 protein: CASSRRDYNEQFF
J gene: TRBJ2-1
clone size: NA
V gene: TRBV2

CDR3 protein: CASSYGLEDEQYF
J gene: TRBJ2-7
clone size: NA
V gene: TRBV6-5